What follows describes a single T cell receptor beta chain. Its target is unknown. Assay used: immunoSEQ multiplex PCR; TCRdb lists only in-frame clones, some missing. There are more than 110,000 clones in the sample; about 92% occur only once, and roughly 9.1% lies in the top ten. This record comes from a study of T cell responses to AZD1222 COVID-19 vaccine. Study findings and constraints: Reportedly, close to half of spike-specific TCRs are directed against unmutated variant regions.

The clonotype was recovered from an adult in good health. The specimen was peripheral blood, collected on day 0 of AZD1222 vaccination.

For the CDR3, the DNA is TGTGCCAGCAGTCCTGGACCGTCTTTCACTGAAGCTTTCTTT. Translated: CASSPGPSFTEAFF. The gene calls are TRBV25-1 and TRBJ1-1; D is unclear. Looked up from germline, CDR1 is MGHDK and CDR2 is SYGVNS. This CDR3 contains 14 residues. V gave up 5 bases and J gave up 4 bases, with 14 bases separating them.